The rows below give T cell receptor beta chains drawn from one sample of a study of regulatory T cells in long-lasting Graves disease. TCRdb re-derived calls from the multiplex PCR reads in MiXCR, one entry per CDR3 protein. This table holds over 250,000 distinct CDR3 sequences, 20% to 25% found once. The sequenced sample was peripheral blood mononuclear cells (PBMCs), obtained when the disease was refractory, from a patient treated with antithyroid drugs. The receptors derive from a female donor with Graves disease. The CDR3 runs from the conserved cysteine through the conserved F or W. The order of the fields is V gene, D gene, clone size, J gene, CDR3 protein, CDR3 DNA. The D gene is left open where the match is weak. The size entry is marked missing in some rows and otherwise reads once, few, many or a size class.

V gene: TRBV7-8; D gene: TRBD2; clone size: few; J gene: TRBJ2-7; CDR3 protein: CASSTSGTSGMSSYEQYF; CDR3 DNA: TGTGCCAGCAGCACCTCCGGGACTAGCGGGATGAGCTCCTACGAGCAGTACTTC
V gene: TRBV7-2; D gene: .; clone size: few; J gene: TRBJ2-7; CDR3 protein: CASSPFAGAQQYF; CDR3 DNA: TGTGCCAGCAGCCCTTTTGCGGGGGCCCAGCAGTACTTC
V gene: TRBV6-5; D gene: TRBD1; clone size: many; J gene: TRBJ2-7; CDR3 protein: CASSYSRDRGYEQYF; CDR3 DNA: TGTGCCAGCAGTTACTCCCGGGACAGGGGTTACGAGCAGTACTTC
V gene: TRBV9; D gene: .; clone size: few; J gene: TRBJ2-7; CDR3 protein: CASSVRPLTPTYEQYF; CDR3 DNA: TGTGCCAGCAGCGTTCGCCCTCTGACTCCGACCTACGAGCAGTACTTC
V gene: TRBV3-1; D gene: .; clone size: many; J gene: TRBJ2-7; CDR3 protein: CASSQASWSSYEQYF; CDR3 DNA: TGTGCCAGCAGCCAAGCTAGCTGGAGCTCCTACGAGCAGTACTTC
V gene: TRBV11-2; D gene: .; clone size: many; J gene: TRBJ2-7; CDR3 protein: CASNHPVGTQIYEQYF; CDR3 DNA: TGTGCCAGCAACCACCCTGTGGGGACTCAAATCTACGAGCAGTACTTC
V gene: TRBV30; D gene: .; clone size: many; J gene: TRBJ1-2; CDR3 protein: CAWSVQRGSGYTF; CDR3 DNA: TGTGCCTGGAGTGTACAAAGGGGCAGTGGCTACACCTTC
V gene: TRBV7-2; D gene: .; clone size: many; J gene: TRBJ1-2; CDR3 protein: CASSLPLDWGNYGYTF; CDR3 DNA: TGTGCCAGCAGCTTACCCCTCGACTGGGGGAACTATGGCTACACCTTC
V gene: TRBV10-3; D gene: .; clone size: few; J gene: TRBJ1-5; CDR3 protein: CAISESENQPQHF; CDR3 DNA: TGTGCCATCAGTGAGTCGGAGAATCAGCCCCAGCATTTT
V gene: TRBV20-1; D gene: .; clone size: few; J gene: TRBJ1-5; CDR3 protein: CSAKDGGENQPQHF; CDR3 DNA: TGCAGTGCTAAGGACGGGGGTGAGAATCAGCCCCAGCATTTT
V gene: TRBV6-1; D gene: .; clone size: few; J gene: TRBJ2-4; CDR3 protein: CASSERVSIWDKNIQYF; CDR3 DNA: TGTGCCAGCAGTGAACGAGTCAGCATTTGGGACAAAAACATTCAGTACTTC
V gene: TRBV15; D gene: .; clone size: many; J gene: TRBJ2-2; CDR3 protein: CATSRVRPVNTGELFF; CDR3 DNA: TGTGCCACCAGCAGAGTAAGGCCGGTGAACACCGGGGAGCTGTTTTTT
V gene: TRBV10-2; D gene: .; clone size: many; J gene: TRBJ2-7; CDR3 protein: CASSEPRGGTLPYEQYF; CDR3 DNA: TGCGCCAGCAGTGAGCCGCGGGGCGGGACATTACCCTACGAGCAGTACTTC
V gene: TRBV11-1; D gene: .; clone size: .; J gene: TRBJ2-7; CDR3 protein: CASSFRKDGLYEQYF; CDR3 DNA: TGTGCCAGCAGCTTCCGGAAAGACGGTCTCTACGAGCAGTACTTC
V gene: TRBV5-5; D gene: TRBD1; clone size: .; J gene: TRBJ2-7; CDR3 protein: CASRLDGQGGFYEQYF; CDR3 DNA: TGTGCCAGCAGACTGGATGGACAGGGGGGTTTCTACGAGCAGTACTTC
V gene: TRBV12-3/TRBV12-4; D gene: .; clone size: .; J gene: TRBJ2-7; CDR3 protein: CASRGSSYEQYF; CDR3 DNA: TGTGCCAGCCGCGGAAGCTCCTACGAGCAGTACTTC